A selection of T cell receptor beta chains follows, all from one sample in a study of vaccination effects on CD4 cells after COVID-19. These receptors' targets are unknown. TCRdb's table, derived via immunoSEQ multiplex PCR, lists solely in-frame clones and lacks some. The sample contains about 45,000 clones, roughly 72% of which appear only once. This specimen was CD4+ T cells from PBMCs cultured without peptide, taken before COVID-19 vaccination. Receptors were obtained from a human donor who had a prior SARS-CoV-2 infection. Both conserved end residues are part of each CDR3. A row's size may be missing; if present it is once, few, many or a size class.

CDR3 length: 13
V gene: TRBV2
J gene: TRBJ1-1
clone size: few
CDR3 protein: CASSGRGHTEAFF

CDR3 length: 14
V gene: TRBV19
J gene: TRBJ2-7
clone size: .
CDR3 protein: CASSRSSGNHEQYF

CDR3 length: 14
V gene: TRBV11-2
J gene: TRBJ2-5
clone size: .
CDR3 protein: CASSFNRGRETQYF

CDR3 length: 14
V gene: TRBV18
J gene: TRBJ2-3
clone size: .
CDR3 protein: CASSLPVDGDTQYF

CDR3 length: 16
V gene: TRBV3-1/TRBV3-2
J gene: TRBJ2-1
clone size: few
CDR3 protein: CASSVLAGTSYNEQFF

CDR3 length: 15
V gene: TRBV25-1
J gene: TRBJ1-2
clone size: .
CDR3 protein: CASSERGDNWSGYTF

CDR3 length: 15
V gene: TRBV2
J gene: TRBJ1-2
clone size: .
CDR3 protein: CASSSPGQGLWGYTF

CDR3 length: 15
V gene: TRBV5-1
J gene: TRBJ2-2
clone size: .
CDR3 protein: CASSLRGQNTGELFF

CDR3 length: 15
V gene: TRBV18
J gene: TRBJ1-1
clone size: .
CDR3 protein: CASSPPARDNTEAFF

CDR3 length: 17
V gene: TRBV19
J gene: TRBJ2-1
clone size: .
CDR3 protein: CASSTSSGLAGDNEQFF

CDR3 length: 15
V gene: TRBV11-3
J gene: TRBJ1-6
clone size: .
CDR3 protein: CASSKDGQDNSPLHF

CDR3 length: 15
V gene: TRBV7-9
J gene: TRBJ2-1
clone size: few
CDR3 protein: CASSLLAGPYNEQFF

CDR3 length: 17
V gene: TRBV11-1
J gene: TRBJ2-3
clone size: .
CDR3 protein: CASSLAVTSGGKDTQYF

CDR3 length: 18
V gene: TRBV12-5
J gene: TRBJ2-5
clone size: .
CDR3 protein: CASAPWTGTSGSEETQYF

CDR3 length: 14
V gene: TRBV11-3
J gene: TRBJ2-3
clone size: .
CDR3 protein: CASSLLAGADTQYF

CDR3 length: 17
V gene: TRBV5-1
J gene: TRBJ2-5
clone size: .
CDR3 protein: CASSFQLVASGGETQYF

CDR3 length: 15
V gene: TRBV12-5
J gene: TRBJ2-5
clone size: .
CDR3 protein: CASGLGIAGEETQYF

CDR3 length: 15
V gene: TRBV2
J gene: TRBJ2-3
clone size: few
CDR3 protein: CASRRASGGTDTQYF

CDR3 length: 14
V gene: TRBV5-4
J gene: TRBJ1-1
clone size: .
CDR3 protein: CASSLSRGYTEAFF

CDR3 length: 16
V gene: TRBV11-2
J gene: TRBJ1-1
clone size: .
CDR3 protein: CASSLLSGAGNTEAFF

CDR3 length: 12
V gene: TRBV7-2
J gene: TRBJ2-5
clone size: .
CDR3 protein: CASSLSRETQYF

CDR3 length: 15
V gene: TRBV6-5
J gene: TRBJ1-2
clone size: .
CDR3 protein: CASRDTGRPGGGYTF

CDR3 length: 11
V gene: TRBV11-2
J gene: TRBJ2-7
clone size: few
CDR3 protein: CASSYEQGQYF

CDR3 length: 13
V gene: TRBV2
J gene: TRBJ2-7
clone size: .
CDR3 protein: CASRGDRGVEQYF

CDR3 length: 14
V gene: TRBV3-1/TRBV3-2
J gene: TRBJ1-1
clone size: .
CDR3 protein: CASSYTGENTEAFF

CDR3 length: 13
V gene: TRBV14
J gene: TRBJ1-1
clone size: .
CDR3 protein: CASSQDLDTEAFF